The 7 T cell receptor beta chains below come from one sample, sequenced in a study of cytomegalovirus exposure and HLA in healthy donors. PCR primers comprised 60 Vbeta and 13 Jbeta primers. Here immunoSEQ multiplex PCR was the method, and the copy in TCRdb shows in-frame clones only, minus some. Among roughly 200,000 clones listed, over 70% were seen once. Sample: PBMCs. The receptors stem from a male donor in good health and CMV-seronegative.

This clone was seen a single time. The chain is built from TRBV7-8 and TRBJ1-1; maybe TRBD1 (5 bases). This CDR3 has 13 amino acids. Germline V gene data show CDR1 as SGHVS and CDR2 as FQNEAQ. The germline V and J ends were trimmed by 5 bases and 4 bases, with 11 bases remaining between them. In nucleotides, the CDR3 is TGTGCCAGCAGCCGGGCAGGGCCCACTGAAGCTTTCTTT. Encoded protein: CASSRAGPTEAFF.

The chain combines TRBV18 with TRBJ2-5; 10 bases map to TRBD1. The V segment lost 2 bases and the J segment 5 bases; nucleotides outside the gene matches: 8. Germline CDR1 is KGHSH and CDR2 is LQKENI. The CDR3 is 16 residues long. CDR3 sequence: CASSPVGQGLGETQYF. The CDR3 DNA reads as TGTGCCAGCTCACCAGTGGGACAGGGGCTAGGGGAGACCCAGTACTTC.

This clone was seen only a few times. The CDR3 nucleotides are TGTGCCACCAGCAGGGGACTAGCGCCCAATGAGCAGTTCTTC. As protein: CATSRGLAPNEQFF. The V and J genes are TRBV15 and TRBJ2-1; 10 nucleotides line up with TRBD2. The J segment lost 6 bases and the V segment lost 3 bases, leaving 2 bases of the junction unmatched. The CDR3 extends over 14 amino acids. Germline V gene sequence: CDR1 LNHNV, CDR2 YYDKDF (reference sequence).

This chain connects TRBV2 to TRBJ2-1; maybe TRBD2 (5 bases). The V gene lost 8 bases and the J gene lost 5 bases, with 10 bases spanning the gap. The CDR3 is 12 amino acids. Germline CDR1 is SNHLY and CDR2 is FYNNEI. The CDR3 protein is CASAPGNNEQFF. The DNA for the CDR3 is TGTGCCAGCGCCCCGGGAAACAATGAGCAGTTCTTC.

The V gene is TRBV29-1, the J gene TRBJ1-2; D ambiguous. V was shortened by 5 bases and J by 0 bases, with 4 bases between the two germline ends. The CDR3 length is 11 residues. CDR1 is SQVTM, CDR2 ANQGSEA, per germline. In DNA form, the CDR3 reads TGCAGCGTTTCGTCTAACTATGGCTACACCTTC. Encoded protein: CSVSSNYGYTF.

V and J are TRBV6-1 and TRBJ2-7; weak D call: TRBD2 (5 bases). Trimming cost V 1 base and J 3 bases, with 7 bases left between them. From germline, CDR1 is MNHNS and CDR2 SASEGT. The CDR3 runs to 13 residues. Written as DNA, the CDR3 is TGTGCCAGCAGTGAAGTCCGGGGCTACGAGCAGTACTTC. It yields the protein CASSEVRGYEQYF.

V gene TRBV5-4 combines with J gene TRBJ2-7, with D tentatively TRBD2 (7 bases). V was pared by 1 base and J by 5 bases, with 16 bases between. Germline V lookup: CDR1 SGHNT, CDR2 YYREEE (reference sequence). This CDR3 is 15 amino acids long. The CDR3 spells CASSLPLPGGDEQYF. CDR3 nucleotides: TGTGCCAGCAGCTTGCCGTTACCGGGGGGCGACGAGCAGTACTTC.